Shown below are 14 T cell receptor beta chains from a single sample sequenced in a study of blood T cell repertoires in COVID-19. Generated by immunoSEQ multiplex PCR, the TCRdb table keeps only in-frame clones and is missing some. The sample has approximately 220,000 clones; 75% to 90% are singletons. The specimen was PBMCs or T cells enriched from blood (not recorded which). The receptors were sampled from a woman between 18 and 29 years old in a cohort exposed to, infected with or recovered from COVID-19 (not recorded which).

This sequence joins TRBV5-5 and TRBJ2-5; tentative D call: TRBD2 (7 bases). The CDR3 totals 13 residues. From germline, CDR1 is SGHKS and CDR2 YYEKEE (reference sequence). Between the trimmed V and J ends, which lost 4 bases and 4 bases, there was a span of 11 bases. CDR3: CASSPGGAETQYF. The CDR3 DNA is TGTGCCAGCAGCCCGGGGGGCGCAGAGACCCAGTACTTC.

J is TRBJ1-2 and V is TRBV18; 11 bases fit TRBD1. Germline-derived CDR1 and CDR2 are KGHSH and LQKENI. The CDR3 is 14 amino acids. The junction had 2 bases not matched to a gene; V was cut back by 4 bases and J by 4 bases. The CDR3 is CASSQGTGGYGYTF. CDR3 bases: TGTGCCAGCTCACAAGGGACAGGGGGCTATGGCTACACCTTC.

This sequence joins TRBV7-2 and TRBJ1-1, with 10 bases identical to TRBD1. Germline CDR1 is SGHTA and CDR2 is FQGNSA. Unmatched junction bases numbered 11, after V lost 10 bases and J lost 3 bases. The length of the CDR3 is 15 residues. CDR3 region: CATRWGQGWDTEAFF. The CDR3 nucleotides are TGTGCCACTAGGTGGGGACAGGGGTGGGACACTGAAGCTTTCTTT. Full variable domain (outside the CDR3, taken from reference TRBV7-2 and TRBJ1-1): GAGVSQSPSNKVTEKGKDVELRCDPISGHTALYWYRQSLGQGLEFLIYFQGNSAPDKSGLPSDRFSAERTGGSVSTLTIQRTQQEDSAVYLCATRWGQGWDTEAFFGQGTRLTVV.

The chain is built from TRBV6-1 and TRBJ2-5, with TRBD1 identical over 9 bases. The CDR3 is made up of 15 amino acids. V lost 3 bases to trimming and J lost 5 bases; unmatched junction nucleotides: 7. CDR1 is MNHNS and CDR2 is SASEGT in the germline V gene. The CDR3 nucleotides are TGTGCCAGCAGTGACCGGGACAGGGTTGATGAGACCCAGTACTTC. This translates into CASSDRDRVDETQYF.

The V and J genes are TRBV19 and TRBJ1-6; 9 bases fit TRBD1. Germline V gene data show CDR1 as LNHDA and CDR2 as SQIVND (reference sequence). Losses at the gene ends were 5 bases for V and 2 bases for J; bases not matched to a gene: 4. The CDR3 spans 16 residues. The CDR3 coding sequence is TGTGCCAGTAGTGCCGGGACAGGGACCTATAATTCACCCCTCCACTTT. As protein: CASSAGTGTYNSPLHF.

J is TRBJ2-7 and V is TRBV27; D is ambiguous. Germline CDR1 is MNHEY and CDR2 is SMNVEV (reference sequence). The CDR3 extends over 13 amino acids. V was cut by 0 bases and J by 4 bases, with 7 bases left in between. CDR3 nucleotide sequence: TGTGCCAGCAGTTTATCATCCCAGTACGAGCAGTACTTC. This codes for CASSLSSQYEQYF.

The chain carries TRBV19 and TRBJ2-7; TRBD1 matches 11 bases. The CDR3 runs 14 residues. V lost 6 bases and J lost 5; bases outside the gene matches: 6. Germline CDR1 LNHDA, CDR2 SQIVND (reference sequence). DNA of the CDR3: TGTGCCAGTAGCGGGGGACAGGGGGTCAACGAGCAGTACTTC. Its protein product is CASSGGQGVNEQYF. The variable domain in full, with the rest retrieved from reference TRBV19 and TRBJ2-7, is DGGITQSPKYLFRKEGQNVTLSCEQNLNHDAMYWYRQDPGQGLRLIYYSQIVNDFQKGDIAEGYSVSREKKESFPLTVTSAQKNPTAFYLCASSGGQGVNEQYFGPGTRLTVT.

This clone has just one count. CDR3 region: CASSQDSHLASSGINEQFF. The DNA for the CDR3 is TGCGCCAGCAGCCAAGATTCCCACCTTGCGTCTAGCGGGATAAATGAGCAGTTCTTC. V usage is TRBV4-1 and J usage is TRBJ2-1; TRBD2 agrees at 9 bases. This CDR3 has 19 amino acids. Trimming cost V 0 bases and J 7 bases; bases outside gene matches: 16. The germline CDR1 and CDR2 sequences are MGHRA and YSYEKL.

This rearrangement joins TRBV15 to TRBJ2-3; 9 nucleotides agree with TRBD1. With V trimmed by 0 bases and J by 2 bases, 9 bases remained unmatched. This CDR3 contains 18 residues. Germline lookup yields CDR1 LNHNV and CDR2 YYDKDF (reference sequence). The CDR3 protein is CATSRDWGQGRTTDTQYF. The CDR3 DNA sequence: TGTGCCACCAGCAGAGATTGGGGACAGGGCCGTACCACAGATACGCAGTATTTT.

The V gene is TRBV10-3, the J gene TRBJ2-3, with 11 positions matching TRBD2. This CDR3 contains 15 residues. V was clipped by 9 bases and J by 0 bases; unmatched bases: 5. Germline CDR1 is ENHRY and CDR2 is SYGVKD. Here the CDR3 reads CAISGTSGSTDTQYF. The CDR3 nucleotides read TGTGCCATTTCCGGGACTAGCGGTAGCACAGATACGCAGTATTTT.

The gene calls are TRBV10-3 and TRBJ2-1; 7 bases agree with TRBD2. The V gene's germline CDR1 is ENHRY and CDR2 SYGVKD. The ends lost 6 bases at V and 5 bases at J; junction bases unmatched: 7. The CDR3 totals 14 residues. The CDR3 region is CAIRNRDYNNEQFF. DNA for the CDR3: TGTGCCATCAGGAATCGGGACTACAACAATGAGCAGTTCTTC.

The chain uses TRBV10-3 and TRBJ1-1, with TRBD1 identical over 7 bases. CDR3 length: 14 residues. From germline, CDR1 is ENHRY and CDR2 SYGVKD. After removal of 0 bases from V and 8 bases from J, the junction contained 6 bases not matched to a gene. CDR3 loop: CAISESTTDREAFF. The DNA for the CDR3 is TGTGCCATCAGTGAGTCGACAACGGACAGGGAAGCTTTCTTT.

The chain employs TRBV28 and TRBJ2-2, with 7 positions matching TRBD2. V lost 10 bases to trimming and J lost 3 bases; unmatched junction nucleotides: 11. Germline-derived CDR1 and CDR2 are MDHEN and SYDVKM. The CDR3 loop spans 15 amino acids. CDR3 DNA sequence: TGTGCCACCAACTCAGCGGGGAAAGACACCGGGGAGCTGTTTTTT. Translation gives CATNSAGKDTGELFF.

The rearrangement joins TRBV2 to TRBJ1-3; D perhaps matches TRBD1 (5 bases). The ends were cut back, 4 bases at V and 5 bases at J, with 15 bases in the middle. The CDR3 sequence is 15 residues long. Germline-derived CDR1 and CDR2 are SNHLY and FYNNEI. The CDR3 DNA reads as TGTGCCAGCAGTGGGGCCAACGGGGGAAGAAACACCATATATTTT. This codes for CASSGANGGRNTIYF. The variable domain in full, with the rest retrieved from reference TRBV2 and TRBJ1-3, is EPEVTQTPSHQVTQMGQEVILRCVPISNHLYFYWYRQILGQKVEFLVSFYNNEISEKSEIFDDQFSVERPDGSNFTLKIRSTKLEDSAMYFCASSGANGGRNTIYFGEGSWLTVV.